This T cell receptor (beta chain) was recorded in a study of blood T cell repertoires in COVID-19 (TCRdb year 2020). Concerning the study at large: Samples from collaborators originated in the United States, Italy and Spain and spanned both the acute and convalescent phases of COVID-19. The prospective study material was composed of cDNA or gDNA derived from T cells, B-cell-depleted T cells, or PBMCs. Subjects who had been exposed to COVID-19, were actively infected with it, or had recovered from it provided the deeply sampled blood TCRbeta repertoires that made up the dataset. A freely available public database, intended as a resource for researchers studying the immune response to SARS-CoV-2, is where the repertoires were released. Samples were obtained from the ongoing ImmuneRACE study (first 160 participants) and from 950 to 1,500 subjects provided by 6 global collaborators. Nearly every sample came with metadata listing a de-identified subject ID, COVID-19 status, age in years and sex. Where available, HLA class I and class II types were taken from metadata supplied by the sample provider and were not determined by assay-based typing. General findings and caveats noted by the study authors: Clinical and demographic metadata were provided uncurated, with the amount varying by source and participant.

The sample holds a few counts of this clone. What this receptor recognizes is not known. No quality values exist for individual bases; no much larger clone is one base distant. TCRbeta CDR3 regions were amplified from genomic DNA using the immunoSEQ Assay, a bias-controlled multiplex PCR. The source study handled its data this way. The number of nucleated cells in each sample was estimated from the amplification of reference gene primers within the assay. To quantify the absolute abundance of each unique TCRbeta CDR3 rearrangement, sequence reads were collapsed and filtered. Productive Simpson clonality was computed per sample as the square root of Simpson's diversity index over productive rearrangements. The table comes from immuneACCESS by way of TCRdb, which keeps in-frame sequences with V and J called. Part of the clones is missing from these tables; in studies checked, under half for an unresolved V gene and the rest for unknown reasons. V, J and clone size derive from that table, while D and trimming were established from the DNA sequence. Across this sample there are some 670,000 clones, with approximately 90% seen only once. The top ten clones comprise about 0.26% of the sample.

Whole blood was collected in K2EDTA tubes by collaborating institutions according to the institutions' own protocols. For TCRbeta analysis, collaborators shipped samples as frozen whole blood, isolated PBMCs, or DNA extracted from either of those sample types. At the junction V is shortened by 5 bases and J by 11 bases; bases outside the gene matches: 7. There are 13 amino acids in the CDR3, from cysteine to phenylalanine inclusive. CDR3 DNA only is kept here, 39 bases in frame from base 1. The sample consisted of peripheral blood. The V and J genes are TRBV12-3 or TRBV12-4 and TRBJ1-5; 9 central nucleotides agree with TRBD1. This clonotype was obtained from a woman under 30 with acute or convalescent COVID-19. The CDR3 in this case is CASSPGQGGTQHF. The DNA is as follows: TGTGCCAGCAGTCCGGGACAGGGCGGGACCCAGCATTTT.